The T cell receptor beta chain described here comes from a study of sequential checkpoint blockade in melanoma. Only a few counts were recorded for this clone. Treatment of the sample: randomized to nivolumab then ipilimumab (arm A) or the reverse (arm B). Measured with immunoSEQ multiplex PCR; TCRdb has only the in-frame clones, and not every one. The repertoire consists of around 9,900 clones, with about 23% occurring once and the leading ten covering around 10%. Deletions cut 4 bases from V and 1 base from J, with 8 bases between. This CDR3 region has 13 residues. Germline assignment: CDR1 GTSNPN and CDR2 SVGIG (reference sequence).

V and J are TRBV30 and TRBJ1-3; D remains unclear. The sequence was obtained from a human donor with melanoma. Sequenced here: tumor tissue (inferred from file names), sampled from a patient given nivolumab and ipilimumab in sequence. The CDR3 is CAWMLGSGNTIYF. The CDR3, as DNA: TGTGCCTGGATGTTAGGGTCTGGAAACACCATATATTTT. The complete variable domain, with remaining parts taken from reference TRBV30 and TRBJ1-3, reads SQTIHQWPATLVQPVGSPLSLECTVEGTSNPNLYWYRQAAGRGLQLLFYSVGIGQISSEVPQNLSASRPQDRQFILSSKKLLLSDSGFYLCAWMLGSGNTIYFGEGSWLTVV.